The 22 T cell receptor beta chains reported below all come from one sample, sequenced in a study of regulatory T cells in long-lasting Graves disease. HTBI primers from iRepertoire and Arm-PCR of CDR3 regions yielded the TCR beta libraries. Using its own MiXCR run on the multiplex PCR reads, TCRdb lists one record per CDR3 protein. The sample yields 600,000 to 800,000 distinct CDR3 sequences, around 30% seen once. Indicated time point: persistent/refractory GD, antithyroid drugs over 5 years with positive TRAb. Researchers made the TCR library from RNA that was extracted from PBMCs. Sequenced here: peripheral blood mononuclear cells (PBMCs), sampled when the disease was refractory, from a patient treated with antithyroid drugs. The source of these receptors is a female donor with Graves disease.

This clonotype was found a few times. The rearrangement links TRBV12-5 to TRBJ2-7; D is perhaps TRBD2 (6 bases). Trimming shortened V by 5 bases and J by 7 bases, and 12 bases separated the two germline ends. The CDR3 is 12 residues long. Germline V gives CDR1 LGHNT, CDR2 FRNRAP. Here the CDR3 reads CASGPRDEEQYF. The CDR3 DNA follows: TGTGCTAGTGGTCCGCGGGACGAGGAGCAGTACTTC.

This clonotype was observed a few times. The chain employs TRBV7-3 and TRBJ2-2; 7 bases map to TRBD1. J lost 0 bases, V lost 2 bases, and 0 bases had no gene match. Germline CDR1 reads SGHTA; CDR2 reads FQGTGA. The CDR3 covers 15 residues. The DNA for the CDR3 is TGTGCCAGCAGCTTAGACAGGGCGAACACCGGGGAGCTGTTTTTT. Its translation: CASSLDRANTGELFF.

V usage is TRBV19 and J usage is TRBJ1-2, with TRBD1 matching 7 bases. Germline assignment: CDR1 LNHDA and CDR2 SQIVND (reference sequence). J lost 3 bases, V lost 6 bases, and 7 bases had no gene match. The CDR3 is 14 residues long. CDR3 in DNA: TGTGCCAGTAGCCCGACAGGGAGCGACTATGGCTACACCTTC. As protein: CASSPTGSDYGYTF.

The chain uses TRBV28 and TRBJ2-7; possible D gene TRBD2, 6 bases. Germline loops: CDR1 MDHEN, CDR2 SYDVKM. The CDR3 length is 12 residues. Trimming shortened V by 6 bases and J by 6 bases, and 12 bases separated the two germline ends. The CDR3 loop is CASSSLGGEQYF. CDR3 in DNA: TGTGCCAGCAGCTCTCTCGGGGGCGAGCAGTACTTC.

There are many counts of this clonotype. This chain links TRBV28 with TRBJ1-3, with a weak D call TRBD1 (5 bases). Per the germline V gene, CDR1 is MDHEN and CDR2 is SYDVKM. The CDR3 has 14 amino acids. The V end was cut by 5 bases, the J end by 5 bases, with 13 bases between. In DNA, the CDR3 is TGTGCCAGCAGTCGGGACGGAGCCAGAAACACCATATATTTT. It specifies CASSRDGARNTIYF.

This clonotype was recorded a few times. CDR3 amino acids: CSVATTVTIYEQYF. CDR3 coding DNA: TGCAGCGTTGCGACGACAGTCACGATCTACGAGCAGTACTTC. The chain combines TRBV29-1 with TRBJ2-7; a weak D match, TRBD1 (5 bases). V dropped 4 bases and J dropped 3 bases, with 16 bases sitting between them. There are 14 residues in the CDR3. In germline, CDR1 is SQVTM, CDR2 ANQGSEA.

The chain carries TRBV5-5 and TRBJ2-4; the match to TRBD2 covers 12 bases. Germline V gene lookup returns CDR1 SGHKS and CDR2 YYEKEE (reference sequence). The ends lost 4 bases at V and 4 bases at J; junction bases unmatched: 6. This CDR3 is built from 16 residues. The CDR3 DNA reads as TGTGCCAGCAGCCTTCCCGGACTAGCGGGAAAAAACATTCAGTACTTC. Amino acids: CASSLPGLAGKNIQYF.

About this clonotype itself: Just one base apart from a much larger clone, this may be a read error. The chain has TRBV28 and TRBJ1-2, with TRBD1 matching 8 bases. The CDR3 runs 15 residues. V lost 6 bases to trimming and J lost 7 bases; unmatched junction nucleotides: 13. Germline V gene lookup returns CDR1 MDHEN and CDR2 SYDVKM. CDR3: CASRLAPQGATGYTF. The CDR3, as DNA: TGTGCCAGCAGGCTTGCCCCTCAGGGGGCCACTGGCTACACCTTC.

This clonotype was observed a handful of times. The V call is TRBV2, the J call TRBJ2-7; 9 nucleotides match TRBD2. The CDR3 is 14 residues long. Germline-derived CDR1 and CDR2 are SNHLY and FYNNEI. V trimming: 6 bases; J trimming: 2 bases; junction bases outside the gene matches: 5. CDR3 DNA: TGTGCCAGCAGATCGACTAGCGGAGCCTACGAGCAGTACTTC. Protein product: CASRSTSGAYEQYF.

The J gene is TRBJ2-3, the V gene TRBV10-3; TRBD2 matches 9 bases. This CDR3 has 16 residues. In germline, CDR1 is ENHRY, CDR2 SYGVKD. The V gene end was trimmed by 3 bases and the J gene end by 2 bases; junction bases not matched to a gene: 6. CDR3 DNA: TGTGCCATCAGTGACGGAGCGGGAGGCGTCACAGATACGCAGTATTTT. It is translated as CAISDGAGGVTDTQYF.

The V gene is TRBV7-3, the J gene TRBJ2-3, with D perhaps matching TRBD1 (6 bases). Trimming shortened V by 8 bases and J by 1 base, and 16 bases separated the two germline ends. There are 15 residues in the CDR3. Germline CDR1 reads SGHTA; CDR2 reads FQGTGA. The CDR3: CASERGGTGTDTQYF. In DNA form, the CDR3 reads TGTGCCAGCGAACGAGGGGGAACGGGCACAGATACGCAGTATTTT. Combining the CDR3 with reference TRBV7-3 and TRBJ2-3 gives the whole variable domain GAGVSQTPSNKVTEKGKYVELRCDPISGHTALYWYRQSLGQGPEFLIYFQGTGAADDSGLPNDRFFAVRPEGSVSTLKIQRTERGDSAVYLCASERGGTGTDTQYFGPGTRLTVL.

Of note for this clonotype: A much bigger clone sits one base away, suggesting this may be a read error. The rearrangement uses TRBV12-3 or TRBV12-4 and TRBJ1-2, with D hard to call. The CDR3 covers 13 residues. V lost 2 bases and J lost 4, with 8 bases in between. The CDR3 loop reads CASSLKSTYGYTF. The CDR3 region has the DNA TGTGCCAGCAGTTTAAAGTCGACCTATGGCTACACCTTC.

The chain employs TRBV15 and TRBJ1-1, with a possible D match to TRBD1 (5 bases). V lost 0 bases and J lost 7, with 18 bases in between. Germline V lookup: CDR1 LNHNV, CDR2 YYDKDF (reference sequence). This CDR3 is 16 amino acids long. The CDR3 sequence: CATSREGDLNDSEAFF. The DNA of the CDR3 is TGTGCCACCAGCAGAGAAGGGGATCTTAATGACAGTGAAGCTTTCTTT. Based on the CDR3 plus reference TRBV15 and TRBJ1-1, the full variable domain is DAMVIQNPRYQVTQFGKPVTLSCSQTLNHNVMYWYQQKSSQAPKLLFHYYDKDFNNEADTPDNFQSRRPNTSFCFLDIRSPGLGDTAMYLCATSREGDLNDSEAFFGQGTRLTVV.

This clonotype was seen many times. The genes are TRBV27 and TRBJ2-7; 7 bases align to TRBD1. From germline, CDR1 is MNHEY and CDR2 SMNVEV (reference sequence). V dropped 6 bases and J dropped 7; count of bases not matched to a gene: 9. The CDR3 loop spans 13 amino acids. The CDR3 spells CASSLMTGNEQYF. As DNA, the CDR3 is TGTGCCAGCAGCCTCATGACAGGGAATGAGCAGTACTTC.

This clonotype was detected many times. The chain employs TRBV20-1 and TRBJ1-4, with D maybe TRBD1 (6 bases). CDR3 length equals 15 residues. V gave up 3 bases and J gave up 0 bases, with 11 bases separating them. The V gene's germline CDR1 is DFQATT and CDR2 SNEGSKA (reference sequence). The CDR3 DNA sequence: TGCAGTGCTAGCATGGACAGCGCAACTAATGAAAAACTGTTTTTT. This encodes CSASMDSATNEKLFF.

A few counts support this clonotype. This chain links TRBV20-1 with TRBJ1-1, with 7 bases that match TRBD1. CDR1 and CDR2 from the germline V gene are DFQATT and SNEGSKA (reference sequence). The CDR3 is 16 residues long. V shed 1 base and J 0 bases; nucleotides not matched to a gene: 8. The CDR3 DNA is TGCAGTGCTAGAGGGACAGGCCTGGGGTTGAACACTGAAGCTTTCTTT. Translation: CSARGTGLGLNTEAFF.

The chain couples TRBV29-1 to TRBJ2-7; the D is unclear. Per the germline V gene, CDR1 is SQVTM and CDR2 is ANQGSEA. The CDR3 totals 14 residues. The ends were cut back, 4 bases at V and 0 bases at J, with 13 bases in the middle. The CDR3 spells CSVGGRRNSYEQYF. CDR3 nucleotides: TGCAGCGTTGGGGGTAGGAGAAACTCCTACGAGCAGTACTTC.

In this sample, this clonotype turned up a few times. This chain links TRBV20-1 with TRBJ2-5; D might be TRBD2 (5 bases). The length of the CDR3 is 18 residues. Trimming shortened V by 0 bases and J by 5 bases, and 25 bases separated the two germline ends. The V gene's germline CDR1 is DFQATT and CDR2 SNEGSKA (reference sequence). The CDR3 region is CSARDRFDIGRYVETQYF. The CDR3 coding sequence is TGCAGTGCTAGAGATCGGTTCGATATAGGGAGATATGTGGAGACCCAGTACTTC.

This clonotype was counted between two and nine times. The rearrangement joins TRBV5-6 to TRBJ1-3, with D uncertain. Trimming took 4 bases from V and 0 from J, leaving 8 bases between them. CDR1 SGHDT and CDR2 YYEEEE come from the germline V gene. This CDR3 has 14 amino acids. The CDR3 DNA reads as TGTGCCAGCAGCGTGGACTTCTCTGGAAACACCATATATTTT. This codes for CASSVDFSGNTIYF. The whole variable domain, remainder taken from reference TRBV5-6 and TRBJ1-3, is DAGVTQSPTHLIKTRGQQVTLRCSPKSGHDTVSWYQQALGQGPQFIFQYYEEEERQRGNFPDRFSGHQFPNYSSELNVNALLLGDSALYLCASSVDFSGNTIYFGEGSWLTVV.

This clonotype was counted between two and nine times. The rearrangement links TRBV3-1 to TRBJ1-2, with D tentatively TRBD1 (6 bases). CDR1 is LGHDT and CDR2 is YNNKEL in the germline V gene (reference sequence). V was cut by 4 bases and J by 4 bases, with 13 bases left in between. The CDR3 has 14 residues. CDR3 coding DNA: TGTGCCAGCAGCCGTGAGGGGGGGAGCTATGGCTACACCTTC. Translation: CASSREGGSYGYTF.

V is TRBV9 and J is TRBJ2-3; no definite D call. The CDR3 extends over 13 amino acids. CDR1 and CDR2 from the germline V gene are SGDLS and YYNGEE. V was cut by 3 bases and J by 4 bases, with 9 bases left in between. The CDR3 bases are TGTGCCAGCAGCGACCTAGGAGCAGATACGCAGTATTTT. Residues: CASSDLGADTQYF.

The chain is built from TRBV4-1 and TRBJ2-7; D is ambiguous. The CDR3 runs to 15 residues. Germline lookup yields CDR1 MGHRA and CDR2 YSYEKL. Trimming cost V 1 base and J 2 bases, with 12 bases left between them. CDR3 protein: CASSQVSLPAYEQYF. The CDR3 nucleotides read TGCGCCAGCAGCCAAGTTAGTCTACCCGCCTACGAGCAGTACTTC.